The clone carrying this T cell receptor beta chain has a count of ten or more. A second about 7 to 12 cycle PCR used barcoded and J-beta primers. MiXCR, run by TCRdb on the 5' RACE reads, gives a single entry per CDR3 protein. The sample contains about 1.7 million distinct CDR3 sequences, about 28% of which appear only once. The data belong to a study of blood T cells in healthy people across ages. Material for sequencing was blood. The clonotype originates from a woman aged 30 to 39 in good health.

The CDR3 spells CASSRQINEKLFF. DNA of the CDR3: TGTGCCAGCAGCCGACAGATTAATGAAAAACTGTTTTTT. This chain uses TRBV12-3 or TRBV12-4 with TRBJ1-4; tentative D call: TRBD1 (5 bases). CDR3 length equals 13 residues. The germline V and J ends were trimmed by 6 bases and 4 bases, with 9 bases remaining between them.